A single sample is the source of the 16 T cell receptor beta chains below, sequenced in a study of blood T cell repertoires in COVID-19. Libraries were prepared by immunoSEQ multiplex PCR; TCRdb keeps only in-frame clonotypes and omits some of them. The sample includes fewer than 200,000 clones, 70% to 90% of them seen just once. Source material: peripheral blood. The receptor set was obtained from a woman of 80 years or more with COVID-19, enrolled during active disease.

The chain uses TRBV20-1 and TRBJ2-1; 10 bases match TRBD2. Germline values: CDR1 DFQATT, CDR2 SNEGSKA (reference sequence). The J segment lost 9 bases and the V segment lost 3 bases, leaving 11 bases of the junction unmatched. The CDR3 loop spans 15 amino acids. Here the CDR3 reads CSASARLAGEGEQFF. CDR3 bases: TGCAGTGCTAGTGCGCGTCTAGCGGGAGAAGGTGAGCAGTTCTTC.

This chain connects TRBV5-1 to TRBJ2-5, with 10 bases fitting TRBD2. Per the germline V gene, CDR1 is SGHRS and CDR2 is YFSETQ. The trim removed 4 bases at V and 3 bases at J, leaving 3 bases unmatched. The CDR3 has 14 residues. The chain's CDR3 is CASSGTSAKETQYF. The CDR3 nucleotides read TGCGCCAGCAGCGGGACTAGCGCAAAAGAGACCCAGTACTTC.

The chain combines TRBV21-1 with TRBJ2-5; the tabulated D call, TRBD2, remains unverified against the DNA. TRBV21-1 is a recognized pseudogene. The CDR3 has 16 amino acids. This CDR3 reads CASSKFGRLARETQYF. Written as DNA, the CDR3 is TGTGCCAGCAGCAAATTCGGTAGGCTAGCTAGAGAGACCCAGTACTTC.

This chain uses TRBV28 with TRBJ1-1; perhaps TRBD1 as D (5 bases). This CDR3 is built from 13 residues. Deletions cut 1 base from V and 11 bases from J, with 14 bases between. The V gene's germline CDR1 is MDHEN and CDR2 SYDVKM. Here the CDR3 reads CASSLSGARRAFF. The CDR3 DNA sequence: TGTGCCAGCAGTTTATCTGGGGCCCGGCGGGCTTTCTTT.

Comments on this clone: Other DNA variants within this sample encode the same CDR3. The V and J genes are TRBV12-3 or TRBV12-4 and TRBJ1-2; D not certain. The CDR3 sequence is 12 residues long. V shed 7 bases and J shed 0 bases, with 6 bases lying between them. In nucleotides, the CDR3 is TGTGCCAGCACGCGGGCTAACTATGGCTACACCTTC. Amino acids: CASTRANYGYTF.

The J gene is TRBJ1-1, the V gene TRBV7-9; 7 bases line up with TRBD1. CDR1 is SEHNR, CDR2 FQNEAQ, per germline (reference sequence). Unmatched junction bases numbered 6, after V lost 5 bases and J lost 0 bases. This CDR3 is 15 amino acids long. This chain's CDR3 is CASSKEGQLNTEAFF. DNA for the CDR3: TGTGCCAGCAGCAAAGAGGGACAGCTGAACACTGAAGCTTTCTTT.

The chain employs TRBV18 and TRBJ2-7; 7 nucleotides agree with TRBD2. This CDR3 region has 15 residues. Germline CDR1 reads KGHSH; CDR2 reads LQKENI. V was clipped by 0 bases and J by 2 bases; unmatched bases: 4. This CDR3 reads CASSPPGGVAYEQYF. The CDR3 nucleotides read TGTGCCAGCTCACCACCTGGGGGGGTCGCCTACGAGCAGTACTTC.

The V and J genes are TRBV19 and TRBJ2-7; 7 nucleotides align to TRBD1. J lost 3 bases, V lost 4 bases, and 9 bases had no gene match. Looked up from germline, CDR1 is LNHDA and CDR2 is SQIVND (reference sequence). The CDR3 consists of 15 residues. CDR3 sequence: CASSTSGTANYEQYF. The CDR3 coding sequence is TGTGCCAGTAGTACCTCCGGGACAGCGAACTACGAGCAGTACTTC.

This chain connects TRBV7-2 to TRBJ2-2; a possible D gene is TRBD2 (6 bases). Trimming cost V 3 bases and J 3 bases, with 11 bases left between them. CDR3 length: 15 residues. The V gene's germline CDR1 is SGHTA and CDR2 FQGNSA. The CDR3 loop is CASSFFGGDTGELFF. The CDR3 nucleotides are TGTGCCAGCAGCTTTTTCGGAGGGGACACCGGGGAGCTGTTTTTT.

The count of this clone is one. In nucleotides, the CDR3 is TGTGCCAGCAGCTTGGGACAGGTCGTAAAAGAGACCCAGTACTTC. As protein: CASSLGQVVKETQYF. The chain links TRBV11-2 to TRBJ2-5, with 8 positions matching TRBD1. J was trimmed by 3 bases and V by 3 bases; bases with no gene match: 6. The V gene's germline CDR1 is SGHAT and CDR2 FQNNGV. CDR3 length: 15 amino acids.

The V gene is TRBV7-9, the J gene TRBJ2-1, with D possibly matching TRBD2 (5 bases). Germline lookup yields CDR1 SEHNR and CDR2 FQNEAQ (reference sequence). V lost 5 bases to trimming and J lost 3 bases, with 17 bases between them. The CDR3 consists of 16 residues. The CDR3 DNA follows: TGTGCCAGCAGCCCCCGAGGGCTATCCCTCTACAATGAGCAGTTCTTC. Its translation: CASSPRGLSLYNEQFF.

The V gene is TRBV19, the J gene TRBJ1-5; 7 bases agree with TRBD1. The V segment lost 5 bases and the J segment 7 bases; nucleotides outside the gene matches: 11. The CDR3 covers 15 residues. Germline V gene sequence: CDR1 LNHDA, CDR2 SQIVND (reference sequence). CDR3 loop: CASSGRTGPEQPQHF. The DNA of the CDR3 is TGTGCCAGTAGTGGAAGGACAGGACCTGAACAGCCCCAGCATTTT. The whole variable domain, filled in from reference TRBV19 and TRBJ1-5, reads DGGITQSPKYLFRKEGQNVTLSCEQNLNHDAMYWYRQDPGQGLRLIYYSQIVNDFQKGDIAEGYSVSREKKESFPLTVTSAQKNPTAFYLCASSGRTGPEQPQHFGDGTRLSIL.

The V call is TRBV5-6, the J call TRBJ1-3, with TRBD1 identical over 7 bases. Germline V gives CDR1 SGHDT, CDR2 YYEEEE. The ends lost 4 bases at V and 4 bases at J; junction bases unmatched: 5. This CDR3 has 14 residues. DNA of the CDR3: TGTGCCAGCAGCGAGGGGGCGTTCGGAAACACCATATATTTT. Its translation is CASSEGAFGNTIYF.

There are a few counts of this clone. Other DNA sequences in the same sample also yield this CDR3. The gene calls are TRBV28 and TRBJ2-1, with 8 bases that match TRBD2. CDR1 is MDHEN and CDR2 is SYDVKM in the germline V gene. V was clipped by 3 bases and J by 6 bases; unmatched bases: 7. The CDR3 is made up of 15 amino acids. The CDR3 sequence: CASSFSGGPGNEQFF. The CDR3 region has the DNA TGTGCCAGCAGTTTTTCGGGAGGGCCGGGCAATGAGCAGTTCTTC.

V and J are TRBV6-2 or TRBV6-3 and TRBJ1-1, with D tentatively TRBD1 (5 bases). The CDR3 consists of 14 residues. With 5 bases removed from V and 6 bases from J, the gap between germline ends came to 16 bases. CDR1 MNHEY and CDR2 SVGEGT come from the germline V gene. The CDR3 reads CASSRADGAPEAFF. In nucleotides, the CDR3 is TGTGCCAGCAGTCGAGCAGATGGGGCTCCTGAAGCTTTCTTT.

The chain recombines TRBV7-9 with TRBJ2-5, with 7 bases matching TRBD2. V shed 0 bases and J 0 bases; nucleotides not matched to a gene: 13. Germline loops: CDR1 SEHNR, CDR2 FQNEAQ (reference sequence). This CDR3 is built from 19 residues. CDR3 sequence: CASSLALSSGGRYQETQYF. DNA for the CDR3: TGTGCCAGCAGCTTAGCTTTGTCTAGCGGAGGGAGGTACCAAGAGACCCAGTACTTC.